The text below deals with one T cell receptor beta chain. The antigen this receptor binds is unknown. Its ends do not fully match the called genes, so a read error is possible. These data belong to a study of blood T cell repertoires in COVID-19 (TCRdb year 2020). About the investigation overall: Samples from collaborators originated in the United States, Italy and Spain and spanned both the acute and convalescent phases of COVID-19. The material from the prospective study consisted of cDNA or gDNA derived from T cells, B-cell-depleted T cells, or PBMCs. Where available, HLA class I and class II types were obtained from metadata supplied by the sample provider rather than from assay-based typing. The samples were drawn from the first 160 participants of the ongoing ImmuneRACE study and from some 1,300 subjects provided by 6 global collaborators. The sample metadata nearly always contained a de-identified subject ID, COVID-19 status, age in years and sex. Subjects who had been exposed to COVID-19, were actively infected with it, or had recovered from it provided the deeply sampled blood TCRbeta repertoires that made up the dataset. The repertoires were made available in a free public database intended to serve as a resource for research on the immune response to SARS-CoV-2.

Collaborating institutions collected whole blood in K2EDTA tubes following their own protocols. For TCRbeta analysis, collaborators shipped samples in one of three forms: frozen whole blood, isolated PBMCs, or DNA extracted from either of those sample types. From the cysteine up to the phenylalanine, the CDR3 has a length of 15 residues. Only the CDR3 DNA stays, 45 bases, in frame from base 1. Sequences SSHAT (CDR1) and FNYEAQ (CDR2) are obtained from the germline V gene (reference sequence). What the research found in general, with its limitations: The amount of clinical and demographic metadata varied by source and participant and was provided uncurated.

TCRbeta CDR3 regions were amplified from genomic DNA by means of the immunoSEQ Assay, a bias-controlled multiplex PCR. The original methods were these. Nucleated cell counts per sample were estimated from amplification of reference gene primers within the assay. To quantify the absolute abundance of each unique TCRbeta CDR3 rearrangement, sequence reads were collapsed and filtered. Productive Simpson clonality was computed per sample as the square root of Simpson's diversity index over productive rearrangements. The source is immuneACCESS, and TCRdb retained only in-frame sequences with V and J called. Part of the clones is not carried over; for the studies checked, unresolved V genes explain less than half of this, and the remainder is unexplained. That table gives V, J and clone size, and the DNA gave D and trimming. The sample records roughly 57,000 clones, approximately 79% of which are singletons. The leading ten clones occupy more than 2.5% of the sample.

The rearrangement combines TRBV7-7 with TRBJ2-5; 7 central bases correspond to TRBD1. This sequence originates from a man aged 55 to 69 with acute or convalescent COVID-19. The specimen sequenced was peripheral blood. Here is the DNA: TGTGCTAGCAGCGTCACAGGGGTCTGGGGAGAGACCCAGTACTTC. This encodes CASSVTGVWGETQYF.